Following are 28 T cell receptor beta chains from one sample sequenced in a study of response to subunit inactivated influenza vaccine. TCRdb passed the RT-PCR reads through MiXCR, listing each CDR3 protein once. In the table there are over 750,000 distinct CDR3 sequences, less than 25% of which are singletons. Source: PBMCs from blood, taken more than 4 days after vaccination. The receptors shown here come from a man aged 50-60 years who received an inactivated influenza vaccine.

The chain uses TRBV27 and TRBJ2-1, with D hard to call. The CDR3 totals 15 residues. Germline CDR1 MNHEY, CDR2 SMNVEV (reference sequence). V was trimmed by 2 bases and J by 8 bases, leaving 16 bases between them. For the CDR3, the DNA is TGTGCCAGCAGTTTACGGCCCGAGAGTTCCCATGAGCAGTTCTTC. This gives the protein CASSLRPESSHEQFF.

The chain employs TRBV12-3 or TRBV12-4 and TRBJ2-4; D unresolved. CDR3 length: 11 residues. V was cut by 4 bases and J by 15 bases, with 13 bases left in between. The CDR3 nucleotides are TGTGCCAGCAGTTCGACCGGTGTTTGGTACTTC. This codes for CASSSTGVWYF.

The V and J genes are TRBV10-3 and TRBJ2-2, with D possibly being TRBD1 (5 bases). The CDR3 has 16 residues. The V and J ends lost 2 bases and 4 bases respectively, with 14 bases between them. Germline lookup yields CDR1 ENHRY and CDR2 SYGVKD. This CDR3 is CAISEKGYGSTGELFF. The DNA of the CDR3 is TGTGCCATCAGTGAGAAGGGGTATGGCTCCACCGGGGAGCTGTTTTTT.

The V call is TRBV20-1, the J call TRBJ2-7, with a possible D match to TRBD2 (6 bases). CDR3 size: 14 residues. With 5 bases removed from V and 0 bases from J, the gap between germline ends came to 14 bases. Per the germline V gene, CDR1 is DFQATT and CDR2 is SNEGSKA (reference sequence). DNA of the CDR3: TGCAGTGCTCCAGGCGGGGCCAACTCCTACGAGCAGTACTTC. Translated: CSAPGGANSYEQYF.

This clonotype has a handful of counts. The genes are TRBV5-1 and TRBJ1-5, with 8 bases identical to TRBD1. Trimming at V came to 4 bases and at J to 5 bases, leaving 8 bases not matched to a gene. CDR1 SGHRS and CDR2 YFSETQ come from the germline V gene. This CDR3 comprises 15 residues. The CDR3 DNA reads TGCGCCAGCAGCCAAGGGGCAGGGGGCGATCAGCCCCAGCATTTT. This gives the protein CASSQGAGGDQPQHF. The full variable domain, with the rest looked up from reference TRBV5-1 and TRBJ1-5, is KAGVTQTPRYLIKTRGQQVTLSCSPISGHRSVSWYQQTPGQGLQFLFEYFSETQRNKGNFPGRFSGRQFSNSRSEMNVSTLELGDSALYLCASSQGAGGDQPQHFGDGTRLSIL.

The V gene is TRBV5-1, the J gene TRBJ2-1; TRBD2 agrees at 9 bases. V trimming: 0 bases; J trimming: 9 bases; junction bases outside the gene matches: 10. The germline gives CDR1 SGHRS, CDR2 YFSETQ. The CDR3 is made up of 16 amino acids. The CDR3 protein is CASSLEGGRAYTEQFF. Here the CDR3 DNA reads TGCGCCAGCAGCTTGGAAGGCGGGAGGGCCTATACTGAGCAGTTCTTC.

The CDR3 protein is CASSLPTDRTDTQYF. CDR3 sequence (DNA): TGTGCCAGCAGCCTCCCGACAGACCGCACAGATACGCAGTATTTT. This sequence joins TRBV7-9 and TRBJ2-3; D might be TRBD1 (5 bases). The CDR3 is made up of 15 amino acids. Germline V gene data show CDR1 as SEHNR and CDR2 as FQNEAQ (reference sequence). V gave up 5 bases and J gave up 1 base, with 13 bases separating them.

The rearrangement uses TRBV12-3 or TRBV12-4 and TRBJ2-2, with 11 bases aligning to TRBD2. V gave up 6 bases and J gave up 4 bases; unmatched junction bases: 7. The length of the CDR3 is 16 residues. The CDR3 reads CASRAGTSGLTGELFF. In DNA, the CDR3 is TGTGCCAGCAGAGCCGGGACTAGCGGCCTCACCGGGGAGCTGTTTTTT.

This clonotype was observed a handful of times. J is TRBJ2-3 and V is TRBV20-1; D is unclear. Germline CDR1 reads DFQATT; CDR2 reads SNEGSKA (reference sequence). Trimming removed 5 bases at V and 0 bases at J, with 15 bases between. This CDR3 is built from 15 residues. The CDR3 reads CSAGRASTSTDTQYF. CDR3 nucleotide sequence: TGCAGTGCTGGACGGGCGTCGACTAGCACAGATACGCAGTATTTT.

Many counts were recorded for this clonotype. In nucleotides, the CDR3 is TGCAGCGTTACCAGTTCTAATCAGCCCCAGCATTTT. Its protein is CSVTSSNQPQHF. V usage is TRBV29-1 and J usage is TRBJ1-5; D is ambiguous. The germline gives CDR1 SQVTM, CDR2 ANQGSEA. This CDR3 region has 12 residues. With 5 bases removed from V and 4 bases from J, the gap between germline ends came to 9 bases. Together with reference TRBV29-1 and TRBJ1-5, the CDR3 gives the full variable domain: SAVISQKPSRDICQRGTSLTIQCQVDSQVTMMFWYRQQPGQSLTLIATANQGSEATYESGFVIDKFPISRPNLTFSTLTVSNMSPEDSSIYLCSVTSSNQPQHFGDGTRLSIL.

This clonotype was detected many times. The V and J genes are TRBV5-1 and TRBJ2-7; the D gene is possibly TRBD2 (7 bases). Per germline, CDR1 SGHRS and CDR2 YFSETQ. This CDR3 spans 14 amino acids. The germline V and J ends were trimmed by 1 base and 5 bases, with 13 bases remaining between them. CDR3 bases: TGCGCCAGCAGCTTGCGGGGGGCGCAAAACGAGCAGTACTTC. This gives the protein CASSLRGAQNEQYF. The full variable domain, its missing parts supplied by reference TRBV5-1 and TRBJ2-7, is KAGVTQTPRYLIKTRGQQVTLSCSPISGHRSVSWYQQTPGQGLQFLFEYFSETQRNKGNFPGRFSGRQFSNSRSEMNVSTLELGDSALYLCASSLRGAQNEQYFGPGTRLTVT.

The chain couples TRBV5-1 to TRBJ1-1; D may be TRBD1 (5 bases). With 3 bases removed from V and 0 bases from J, the gap between germline ends came to 12 bases. This CDR3 region has 15 residues. Germline V gene sequence: CDR1 SGHRS, CDR2 YFSETQ. The DNA for the CDR3 is TGCGCCAGCAGCTCGGGGGACTATGTGAACACTGAAGCTTTCTTT. Protein product: CASSSGDYVNTEAFF.

This clonotype was seen a few times. The chain employs TRBV29-1 and TRBJ2-7; maybe TRBD1 (5 bases). Trimming shortened V by 5 bases and J by 3 bases, and 11 bases separated the two germline ends. CDR3 length: 12 residues. In germline, CDR1 is SQVTM, CDR2 ANQGSEA. The CDR3 sequence: CSVMTQGYEQYF. CDR3 coding DNA: TGCAGCGTTATGACTCAGGGCTACGAGCAGTACTTC.

The chain combines TRBV2 with TRBJ2-3; 14 bases align to TRBD2. Germline CDR1 SNHLY, CDR2 FYNNEI. The ends lost 1 base at V and 4 bases at J; junction bases unmatched: 4. The CDR3 is 17 amino acids. CDR3 residues: CASSEGLAGGQADTQYF. The CDR3 DNA follows: TGTGCCAGCAGTGAAGGACTAGCGGGGGGGCAAGCAGATACGCAGTATTTT. Full variable domain (outside the CDR3, taken from reference TRBV2 and TRBJ2-3): EPEVTQTPSHQVTQMGQEVILRCVPISNHLYFYWYRQILGQKVEFLVSFYNNEISEKSEIFDDQFSVERPDGSNFTLKIRSTKLEDSAMYFCASSEGLAGGQADTQYFGPGTRLTVL.

This clonotype was seen repeatedly, ten times or more. The V and J genes are TRBV5-5 and TRBJ2-5; 7 nucleotides agree with TRBD1. The germline CDR1 and CDR2 sequences are SGHKS and YYEKEE (reference sequence). The CDR3 consists of 14 residues. V lost 3 bases to trimming and J lost 5 bases; unmatched junction nucleotides: 7. In DNA form, the CDR3 reads TGTGCCAGCAGCTCCAGACAGGGCGGCGAGACCCAGTACTTC. It yields the protein CASSSRQGGETQYF.

This clonotype occurred many times. The rearrangement joins TRBV12-3 or TRBV12-4 to TRBJ2-5, with D possibly TRBD2 on 5 matching bases. V lost 5 bases and J 1 base, leaving 8 bases between the germline ends. The CDR3 runs to 13 residues. The CDR3 coding sequence is TGTGCCAGCAGTCGAGGGTTCCAAGAGACCCAGTACTTC. This translates into CASSRGFQETQYF.

This clonotype was seen a handful of times. The chain uses TRBV9 and TRBJ2-7, with 9 nucleotides matching TRBD1. Per the germline V gene, CDR1 is SGDLS and CDR2 is YYNGEE. The CDR3 extends over 15 amino acids. V dropped 0 bases and J dropped 5; count of bases not matched to a gene: 6. CDR3 sequence: CASSVGGTGSHEQYF. In nucleotides, the CDR3 is TGTGCCAGCAGCGTAGGAGGGACAGGGTCCCACGAGCAGTACTTC.

This clonotype was seen a handful of times. The chain uses TRBV7-2 and TRBJ2-2; possible D gene TRBD1, 6 bases. The CDR3 is 15 amino acids. The V and J ends lost 3 bases and 1 base respectively, with 9 bases between them. CDR1 SGHTA and CDR2 FQGNSA come from the germline V gene. CDR3 residues: CASSLGAGNTGELFF. The CDR3 coding sequence is TGTGCCAGCAGCTTGGGGGCAGGGAACACCGGGGAGCTGTTTTTT.

The chain couples TRBV15 to TRBJ2-7, with D unresolved. The CDR3 is made up of 18 amino acids. Germline-derived CDR1 and CDR2 are LNHNV and YYDKDF (reference sequence). V gave up 0 bases and J gave up 2 bases, with 20 bases separating them. CDR3 bases: TGTGCCACCAGCAGAGATCTGGGCAGTTACCCGATGACCTACGAGCAGTACTTC. The encoded protein is CATSRDLGSYPMTYEQYF.

This clonotype was counted a few times. The chain recombines TRBV7-9 with TRBJ2-5, with D possibly being TRBD1 (6 bases). Germline V gene sequence: CDR1 SEHNR, CDR2 FQNEAQ (reference sequence). The V and J ends lost 2 bases and 1 base respectively, with 17 bases between them. The CDR3 runs to 17 residues. CDR3 sequence (DNA): TGTGCCAGCAGCTTACCTCTGGGGGACATAGCCCAAGAGACCCAGTACTTC. Its translation: CASSLPLGDIAQETQYF.

The DNA for the CDR3 is TGCAGCGTTGCTCTAAAGGCTGGAAACACCATATATTTT. This encodes CSVALKAGNTIYF. The chain recombines TRBV29-1 with TRBJ1-3; D gene uncertain. Germline CDR1 and CDR2: SQVTM and ANQGSEA. CDR3 length: 13 residues. Deletions cut 4 bases from V and 2 bases from J, with 9 bases between.

In nucleotides, the CDR3 is TGTGCCAGCAGCGACGTGAGGAGGGACTACGAGCAGTACTTC. Translation gives CASSDVRRDYEQYF. This sequence joins TRBV28 and TRBJ2-7; tentative D call: TRBD2 (6 bases). V was trimmed by 6 bases and J by 3 bases, leaving 15 bases between them. Germline CDR1 MDHEN, CDR2 SYDVKM. This CDR3 is 14 amino acids long.

This clonotype has just a few counts. The J gene is TRBJ2-6, the V gene TRBV6-5; D unclear. The CDR3 totals 17 residues. V gave up 1 base and J gave up 0 bases, with 10 bases separating them. Germline values: CDR1 MNHEY, CDR2 SVGAGI. In DNA, the CDR3 is TGTGCCAGCAGTTACTTGAAGGGCCTCTCTGGGGCCAACGTCCTGACTTTC. Translated, it gives CASSYLKGLSGANVLTF.

This clonotype came up a few times. The V and J genes are TRBV12-3 or TRBV12-4 and TRBJ1-1, with 8 nucleotides matching TRBD1. CDR3 length: 15 residues. Losses at the gene ends were 5 bases for V and 1 base for J; bases not matched to a gene: 6. The CDR3 loop is CASSPRDRTNTEAFF. In nucleotides, the CDR3 is TGTGCCAGCAGTCCTAGGGACAGGACGAACACTGAAGCTTTCTTT.

This chain connects TRBV7-9 to TRBJ2-7; perhaps TRBD1 as D (6 bases). CDR3 size: 16 residues. V was clipped by 1 base and J by 3 bases, with 16 bases between them. Germline CDR1 SEHNR, CDR2 FQNEAQ (reference sequence). CDR3 protein: CASSLGSGAGFYEQYF. CDR3 bases: TGTGCCAGCAGCTTAGGATCAGGGGCAGGGTTCTACGAGCAGTACTTC.

This clonotype was picked up a small number of times. The chain is built from TRBV6-9 and TRBJ2-7; D might be TRBD2 (6 bases). This CDR3 has 15 amino acids. CDR1 is MNHGY and CDR2 is SVAAGI in the germline V gene. V was pared by 6 bases and J by 8 bases, with 23 bases between. The CDR3 DNA sequence: TGTGCCAGCAGCCCCCGGAGGGACGATACGGGGCAGCAGTACTTC. Its protein product is CASSPRRDDTGQQYF.

There are a few counts of this clonotype. This chain connects TRBV20-1 to TRBJ1-1; D remains unclear. V lost 5 bases, J lost 1 base, and 11 bases lay in between. CDR3 length: 13 amino acids. Germline loops: CDR1 DFQATT, CDR2 SNEGSKA (reference sequence). CDR3 nucleotides: TGCAGTGCTGGCCGACGGGAGAACACTGAAGCTTTCTTT. It encodes CSAGRRENTEAFF.

This clonotype occurred a few times. The J gene is TRBJ2-7, the V gene TRBV7-8; no reliable D call. V was shortened by 1 base and J by 2 bases, with 6 bases between the two germline ends. The CDR3 extends over 13 amino acids. Germline assignment: CDR1 SGHVS and CDR2 FQNEAQ. The CDR3 spells CASSLGIAYEQYF. Here the CDR3 DNA reads TGTGCCAGCAGCTTAGGGATTGCCTACGAGCAGTACTTC.